The entry below describes one TCR beta chain. Antigen: not known. 5'RACE template switching generated TCR cDNA, adding a universal primer site and UMIs. One entry per CDR3 protein results from TCRdb running MiXCR on the 5' RACE reads. The sample holds 360,000 or so distinct CDR3 sequences, 9.5% to 13% seen once. These data come from a study of T cells after yellow fever vaccination. Overall study results and limits: Post-booster reappearance was seen for most primary-vaccination clones (around 97% CD4, roughly 88% CD8). FACS-sorted repertoires could contain abundant clonotypes contaminating from the bulk population. Although most clonotypes did not, a small share appeared in both CD4 and CD8 compartments.

In germline, CDR1 is SGHVS, CDR2 FQNEAQ. This CDR3 has 15 residues. After removal of 5 bases from V and 0 bases from J, the junction contained 4 bases not matched to a gene. The source of this sequence is a man aged 18 to 35 who received the YFV17D yellow fever vaccine. Sequenced material: PBMCs, taken on the day of the first yellow fever vaccination. The rearrangement links TRBV7-8 to TRBJ1-3; 7 bases align to TRBD1. CDR3 protein: CASSPDRVSGNTIYF. The CDR3 DNA reads TGTGCCAGCAGCCCAGACAGGGTCTCTGGAAACACCATATATTTT. The full variable domain, with the rest looked up from reference TRBV7-8 and TRBJ1-3, is GAGVSQSPRYKVAKRGQDVALRCDPISGHVSLFWYQQALGQGPEFLTYFQNEAQLDKSGLPSDRFFAERPEGSVSTLKIQRTQQEDSAVYLCASSPDRVSGNTIYFGEGSWLTVV.